These 5 T cell receptor beta chains share one sample of origin, sequenced in a study of Graves' ophthalmopathy and Graves' hyperthyroidism. Using RNA transcripts, the TCR beta CDR3 regions were amplified. The first-round RT-PCR employed HTBI primers together with the Qiagen OneStep RT-PCR kit. A multiplex PCR was then performed as the second round. TCRdb ran MiXCR on the multiplex PCR reads and lists one entry per CDR3 protein. Of around 470,000 distinct CDR3 sequences detected, around 15% appear once; the ten largest clones hold 8% to 10%. Sequenced: blood. These receptor sequences come from a young woman with Graves' ophthalmopathy.

This clonotype was seen ten or more times. The CDR3 reads CASSEKRGGVWQETQYF. The CDR3 region has the DNA TGTGCCAGCAGTGAAAAACGGGGGGGGGTATGGCAAGAGACCCAGTACTTC. The chain uses TRBV6-1 and TRBJ2-5, with 8 bases aligning to TRBD2. The germline V gene encodes CDR1 MNHNS and CDR2 SASEGT. This CDR3 region has 17 residues. V trimming: 2 bases; J trimming: 2 bases; junction bases outside the gene matches: 10.

This clonotype was counted ten times or more. CDR3: CASSEGLAGGRETQYF. The CDR3 DNA reads TGTGCCAGCAGCGAGGGGCTAGCGGGAGGACGGGAGACCCAGTACTTC. The chain joins TRBV13 to TRBJ2-5; 11 bases map to TRBD2. With 5 bases clipped from V and 5 bases from J, the junction kept 10 bases outside the gene matches. The CDR3 covers 16 residues. CDR1 is PRHDT and CDR2 is FYEKMQ in the germline V gene (reference sequence).

This clonotype was seen a handful of times. The gene calls are TRBV4-1 and TRBJ1-1, with D hard to call. CDR3 size: 13 residues. Trimming took 0 bases from V and 6 from J, leaving 8 bases between them. The germline V gene encodes CDR1 MGHRA and CDR2 YSYEKL. CDR3 protein: CASSQDLAAEAFF. The DNA of the CDR3 is TGCGCCAGCAGCCAAGATCTGGCGGCTGAAGCTTTCTTT.

This clonotype has at least ten counts. The V and J genes are TRBV6-4 and TRBJ2-2, with D possibly being TRBD1 (5 bases). CDR3 size: 17 residues. V was trimmed by 5 bases and J by 3 bases, leaving 19 bases between them. Germline values: CDR1 MRHNA, CDR2 SNTAGT. CDR3 sequence: CASSTTRARVDTGELFF. The CDR3 nucleotides are TGTGCCAGCAGTACCACGAGAGCCAGGGTGGACACCGGGGAGCTGTTTTTT.

This clonotype was recorded many times. The rearrangement uses TRBV11-2 and TRBJ1-1; D ambiguous. Trimming stripped 4 bases from V and 5 bases from J, with 8 bases between. In germline, CDR1 is SGHAT, CDR2 FQNNGV. The CDR3 spans 12 residues. CDR3 in amino acids: CASSSQWTEAFF. CDR3 coding DNA: TGTGCCAGCAGCTCCCAGTGGACTGAAGCTTTCTTT. The complete variable domain, with remaining parts taken from reference TRBV11-2 and TRBJ1-1, reads EAGVAQSPRYKIIEKRQSVAFWCNPISGHATLYWYQQILGQGPKLLIQFQNNGVVDDSQLPKDRFSAERLKGVDSTLKIQPAKLEDSAVYLCASSSQWTEAFFGQGTRLTVV.